This T cell receptor beta chain is from a study of blood T cell repertoires in COVID-19. As for the study in general: Material from acute and convalescent COVID-19 was sourced from the United States, Italy and Spain. PBMCs, B-cell-depleted T cells, or T cells were the source of the cDNA or gDNA that made up the material.

This table comes from immunoSEQ multiplex PCR, and its TCRdb copy is limited to in-frame clones, with some not included. Here the sample spans approximately 300,000 clones, 85% being singletons. Germline assignment: CDR1 KGHDR and CDR2 SFDVKD. With 3 bases clipped from V and 4 bases from J, the junction kept 2 bases outside the gene matches. CDR3 length equals 15 residues. Remarks on this clone: Other DNA sequences within the sample encode an identical CDR3.

The chain combines TRBV24-1 with TRBJ1-5; 10 bases fit TRBD1. The source is a woman under 40 who had been exposed to COVID-19. Sequencing used PBMCs or T cells enriched from blood (not recorded which). The DNA of the CDR3 is TGTGCCACCAGTGATCCGGACAGGGGGAATCAGCCCCAGCATTTT. This sequence encodes CATSDPDRGNQPQHF.